What follows are 5 T cell receptor beta chains derived from one specimen sequenced in a study of T-cell memory formation after mild COVID-19. In TCRdb, the 5' RACE reads were re-called with MiXCR into one record per CDR3 protein. The profile shows about 110,000 distinct CDR3 sequences, roughly a sixth of them singletons. What was sequenced was PBMCs or a T cell subset sorted from them (not recorded which). These receptors all come from a man aged 18 to 30 who had mild COVID-19 (a few samples of this study predate the infection). Cell type and time point are not known.

This clonotype has more than one count but fewer than ten. This chain links TRBV9 with TRBJ2-3; 10 bases align to TRBD2. Germline V CDR1 and CDR2: SGDLS, YYNGEE. CDR3 size: 18 residues. V was pared by 4 bases and J by 0 bases, with 11 bases of the junction left unmatched. Written as DNA, the CDR3 is TGTGCCAGCAGCCCCCAAGCGGGGGGGTTTTCTAGCACAGATACGCAGTATTTT. Protein sequence: CASSPQAGGFSSTDTQYF.

The chain uses TRBV12-3 or TRBV12-4 and TRBJ1-1, with D tentatively TRBD1 (5 bases). Deletions cut 2 bases from V and 0 bases from J, with 7 bases between. The CDR3 covers 14 residues. DNA for the CDR3: TGTGCCAGCAGTTTAAGGGGCGTGAACACTGAAGCTTTCTTT. This gives the protein CASSLRGVNTEAFF.

This clonotype was seen a few times. This chain joins TRBV15 and TRBJ1-3; D not resolved. V lost 1 base and J 2 bases, leaving 15 bases between the germline ends. CDR3 length equals 17 residues. The V gene's germline CDR1 is LNHNV and CDR2 YYDKDF (reference sequence). The CDR3 nucleotides are TGTGCCACCAGCAGAGTTCAGTTCCGCCGCACTGGAAACACCATATATTTT. This translates into CATSRVQFRRTGNTIYF.

In this sample, this clonotype turned up a few times. The genes are TRBV30 and TRBJ2-5; D could derive from TRBD1 or TRBD2 (5 bases each). Between the trimmed V and J ends, which lost 3 bases and 3 bases, there was a span of 11 bases. Germline CDR1 is GTSNPN and CDR2 is SVGIG (reference sequence). The CDR3 contains 13 residues. The chain's CDR3 is CAWSKGTKETQYF. The CDR3 DNA follows: TGTGCCTGGAGCAAGGGGACCAAAGAGACCCAGTACTTC.

This chain uses TRBV7-2 with TRBJ2-5; perhaps D is TRBD1 or TRBD2 (5 bases each). CDR1 and CDR2 (germline): SGHTA, FQGNSA. This CDR3 region has 13 residues. The V end was cut by 5 bases, the J end by 5 bases, with 12 bases between. The CDR3, as DNA: TGTGCCAGCAGCCCGTCGGGGCGGGAGACCCAGTACTTC. It translates to CASSPSGRETQYF.